These 25 T cell receptor beta chains were sequenced from one sample in a study of radiation and T cells in renal cell carcinoma. Using immunoSEQ multiplex PCR, the repertoire was profiled, and TCRdb retains in-frame clones only, with some absent. The sample includes approximately 18,000 clones, roughly 62% of them seen just once. The treatment was: 15 Gy SBRT to primary tumor, nephrectomy 4 weeks later. This material consisted of tumor tissue, taken from a patient whose treatment included radiotherapy and nephrectomy. These receptors originate from an older woman with renal cell carcinoma.

This clone was counted between two and nine times. The chain couples TRBV7-6 to TRBJ2-7; D may be TRBD1 (7 bases). The CDR3 extends over 14 amino acids. The V gene's germline CDR1 is SGHVS and CDR2 FNYEAQ. Trimming removed 0 bases from V and 4 bases from J, with 10 bases in between. CDR3 nucleotides: TGTGCCAGCAGCTTAGCGGCAGGGGGGTACGAGCAGTACTTC. As protein: CASSLAAGGYEQYF.

The chain combines TRBV5-1 with TRBJ1-4, with TRBD1 as a possible D gene (5 bases). In germline, CDR1 is SGHRS, CDR2 YFSETQ. V gave up 1 base and J gave up 6 bases, with 7 bases separating them. The CDR3 consists of 13 residues. CDR3 sequence: CASSLSGDEKLFF. For the CDR3, the DNA is TGCGCCAGCAGCTTGTCGGGGGATGAAAAACTGTTTTTT.

The V call is TRBV11-3, the J call TRBJ2-3; 13 bases are shared with TRBD2. V was clipped by 5 bases and J by 0 bases; unmatched bases: 2. Germline lookup yields CDR1 SGHNT and CDR2 YENEEA. The length of the CDR3 is 16 residues. DNA for the CDR3: TGTGCCAGCAGCACGGGACTAGCGGGAAGCACAGATACGCAGTATTTT. Its protein product is CASSTGLAGSTDTQYF.

The rearrangement links TRBV5-1 to TRBJ2-2; D call uncertain. Trimming took off 0 bases at V and 1 base at J, with 4 bases between the two ends. CDR1 is SGHRS and CDR2 is YFSETQ in the germline V gene. The CDR3 is 14 amino acids. CDR3 bases: TGCGCCAGCAGCTTGGGTGGGAACACCGGGGAGCTGTTTTTT. Translation gives CASSLGGNTGELFF.

This clone has more than one count but fewer than ten. The chain links TRBV7-2 to TRBJ1-6; 7 positions agree with TRBD1. The CDR3 is 14 residues long. V lost 3 bases to trimming and J lost 8 bases; unmatched junction nucleotides: 4. Germline V gives CDR1 SGHTA, CDR2 FQGNSA. The CDR3, as DNA: TGTGCCAGCAGCTTCAGGGGGGGGTATTCACCCCTCCACTTT. This encodes CASSFRGGYSPLHF.

V is TRBV27 and J is TRBJ1-5, with TRBD1 identical over 7 bases. Unmatched junction bases numbered 17, after V lost 3 bases and J lost 6 bases. This CDR3 spans 18 amino acids. Germline CDR1 reads MNHEY; CDR2 reads SMNVEV (reference sequence). CDR3 in amino acids: CASSLPTRQTGLGQPQHF. Here the CDR3 DNA reads TGTGCCAGCAGTTTGCCAACACGCCAGACAGGGCTAGGTCAGCCCCAGCATTTT.

The gene calls are TRBV4-2 and TRBJ1-1; D uncertain. CDR3 length: 13 amino acids. Germline CDR1 and CDR2: LGHNA and YNFKEQ. Trimming removed 1 base at V and 2 bases at J, with 5 bases between. DNA for the CDR3: TGTGCCAGCAGCCAAGGATCCAACACTGAAGCTTTCTTT. This encodes CASSQGSNTEAFF.

The V and J genes are TRBV28 and TRBJ1-2, with 9 bases lining up with TRBD1. CDR1 MDHEN and CDR2 SYDVKM come from the germline V gene. CDR3 size: 14 residues. Trimming cost V 7 bases and J 4 bases; bases outside gene matches: 7. The CDR3 is CASTLTGGSYGYTF. The CDR3 nucleotides read TGTGCCAGCACCCTTACAGGGGGCAGCTATGGCTACACCTTC.

V and J are TRBV20-1 and TRBJ2-5, with D hard to call. From germline, CDR1 is DFQATT and CDR2 SNEGSKA (reference sequence). Trimming cost V 0 bases and J 7 bases, with 3 bases left between them. The CDR3 runs to 10 residues. Here the CDR3 DNA reads TGCAGTGCTAGAGATGGGACCCAGTACTTC. It is translated as CSARDGTQYF.

This chain links TRBV29-1 with TRBJ2-7, with D perhaps matching TRBD1 (5 bases). CDR1 is SQVTM, CDR2 ANQGSEA, per germline. Trimming removed 4 bases from V and 4 bases from J, with 11 bases in between. The CDR3 sequence is 12 residues long. The CDR3 reads CSVGQTGYEQYF. The CDR3, as DNA: TGCAGCGTTGGACAGACTGGGTACGAGCAGTACTTC.

The sample holds one count of this clone. The chain employs TRBV19 and TRBJ1-1; TRBD1 is a possible D gene (6 bases). V lost 3 bases and J lost 6, with 11 bases in between. Germline CDR1 LNHDA, CDR2 SQIVND (reference sequence). This CDR3 is 13 amino acids long. The CDR3 nucleotides read TGTGCCAGTAGTATGAGGGAGGGGGCTGAAGCTTTCTTT. This codes for CASSMREGAEAFF.

The V and J genes are TRBV7-8 and TRBJ1-1; 7 nucleotides align to TRBD1. Germline CDR1 and CDR2: SGHVS and FQNEAQ. J was trimmed by 4 bases and V by 5 bases; bases with no gene match: 7. CDR3 length: 14 amino acids. This CDR3 is CASSQTGVVTEAFF. The DNA of the CDR3 is TGTGCCAGCAGCCAAACAGGGGTGGTCACTGAAGCTTTCTTT.

There are a few counts of this clone. The rearrangement uses TRBV10-3 and TRBJ2-3; D is unresolved. This CDR3 region has 11 residues. V was trimmed by 8 bases and J by 3 bases, leaving 6 bases between them. Germline V gene sequence: CDR1 ENHRY, CDR2 SYGVKD. The CDR3 loop reads CAILITDTQYF. CDR3 sequence (DNA): TGTGCCATCTTGATTACAGATACGCAGTATTTT.

The rearrangement uses TRBV11-2 and TRBJ2-6; no clear D gene. Trimming took 7 bases from V and 2 from J, leaving 12 bases between them. CDR1 and CDR2 (germline): SGHAT, FQNNGV. The length of the CDR3 is 15 residues. CDR3 DNA sequence: TGTGCCAGCACCCCGATGGGGACTGGGGCCAACGTCCTGACTTTC. This codes for CASTPMGTGANVLTF. Full variable domain (rest looked up from reference TRBV11-2 and TRBJ2-6): EAGVAQSPRYKIIEKRQSVAFWCNPISGHATLYWYQQILGQGPKLLIQFQNNGVVDDSQLPKDRFSAERLKGVDSTLKIQPAKLEDSAVYLCASTPMGTGANVLTFGAGSRLTVL.

The rearrangement joins TRBV6-6 to TRBJ2-3; 7 bases line up with TRBD2. Trimming cost V 6 bases and J 4 bases; bases outside gene matches: 7. The germline V gene encodes CDR1 MNHNY and CDR2 SVGAGI (reference sequence). The CDR3 runs to 14 residues. The CDR3 loop is CASSRTRSADTQYF. The CDR3 nucleotides read TGTGCCAGCAGCAGGACTAGAAGTGCAGATACGCAGTATTTT.

This clone has just one count. V is TRBV28 and J is TRBJ2-7; 8 nucleotides line up with TRBD2. CDR1 and CDR2 from the germline V gene are MDHEN and SYDVKM. The CDR3 totals 15 residues. V was pared by 2 bases and J by 3 bases, with 6 bases of the junction left unmatched. The CDR3 nucleotides are TGTGCCAGCAGTTTAGTGCCGGGGGGGGACTACGAGCAGTACTTC. It yields the protein CASSLVPGGDYEQYF.

The gene calls are TRBV6-1 and TRBJ2-1; TRBD2 aligns across 8 bases. From germline, CDR1 is MNHNS and CDR2 SASEGT. V was pared by 4 bases and J by 7 bases, with 9 bases of the junction left unmatched. The CDR3 extends over 15 amino acids. CDR3 residues: CASSGAAGGGNEQFF. DNA of the CDR3: TGTGCCAGCAGTGGTGCCGCGGGGGGCGGGAATGAGCAGTTCTTC.

The rearrangement links TRBV5-6 to TRBJ2-2; TRBD2 is a possible D gene (5 bases). Per the germline V gene, CDR1 is SGHDT and CDR2 is YYEEEE. V lost 4 bases to trimming and J lost 3 bases, with 7 bases between them. The CDR3 has 13 amino acids. CDR3 region: CASSLGDTGELFF. The CDR3 DNA sequence: TGTGCCAGCAGCCTGGGAGACACCGGGGAGCTGTTTTTT.

The chain employs TRBV5-1 and TRBJ2-3; D not certain. The V end was cut by 2 bases, the J end by 4 bases, with 26 bases between. Germline lookup yields CDR1 SGHRS and CDR2 YFSETQ. The CDR3 is made up of 19 amino acids. CDR3 sequence: CASSLSSTRTAPVADTQYF. DNA for the CDR3: TGCGCCAGCAGCTTATCCTCCACGCGGACCGCCCCGGTTGCAGATACGCAGTATTTT.

The gene calls are TRBV6-9 and TRBJ2-3; TRBD1 is a possible D gene (5 bases). Between the trimmed V and J ends, which lost 2 bases and 6 bases, there was a span of 9 bases. CDR3 length: 13 amino acids. The V gene's germline CDR1 is MNHGY and CDR2 SVAAGI. The CDR3 reads CASSYRAGDTQYF. The CDR3 DNA sequence: TGTGCCAGCAGTTATCGCGCAGGGGATACGCAGTATTTT.

This clone showed up just a few times. V is TRBV4-3 and J is TRBJ2-1, with a tentative D call TRBD2 (6 bases). The CDR3 loop spans 16 amino acids. Germline lookup yields CDR1 LGHNA and CDR2 YSLEER. V was clipped by 0 bases and J by 6 bases, with 15 bases between them. The CDR3 nucleotides read TGCGCCAGCAGCCAAGAGGCGCCCCCGGAGGGCAATGAGCAGTTCTTC. Translation gives CASSQEAPPEGNEQFF.

The V and J genes are TRBV27 and TRBJ1-3; TRBD1 is a possible D gene (5 bases). Per germline, CDR1 MNHEY and CDR2 SMNVEV (reference sequence). The ends were cut back, 6 bases at V and 4 bases at J, with 19 bases in the middle. The CDR3 runs to 16 residues. In DNA form, the CDR3 reads TGTGCCAGCAGCCCAACGAGGGGTCTCTCCGGAAACACCATATATTTT. The encoded protein is CASSPTRGLSGNTIYF.

This clone came up a few times. The chain joins TRBV11-3 to TRBJ1-4; 7 nucleotides line up with TRBD1. This CDR3 has 16 residues. Germline CDR1 SGHNT, CDR2 YENEEA. V dropped 1 base and J dropped 10; count of bases not matched to a gene: 12. CDR3 in DNA: TGTGCCAGCAGCTTAGTGTTGGGGACAGATACACGAAAACTGTTTTTT. Its translation: CASSLVLGTDTRKLFF.

On this clone: The junction does not match germline at one end; this may be a read error. The chain has TRBV7-2 and TRBJ2-7; 8 bases agree with TRBD2. CDR1 and CDR2 from the germline V gene are SGHTA and FQGNSA. CDR3 size: 17 residues. In nucleotides, the CDR3 is TGCGCCAGCAGCCAAGGGACGGCCAGCGGGGGTTCCTACGAGCAGTACTTC. Its protein is CASSQGTASGGSYEQYF.

The V call is TRBV28, the J call TRBJ1-1; D possibly corresponds to TRBD1 (5 bases). Trimming removed 1 base from V and 4 bases from J, with 13 bases in between. The CDR3 has 15 residues. The V gene's germline CDR1 is MDHEN and CDR2 SYDVKM. CDR3 DNA: TGTGCCAGCAGTTTATCGGGAGGGGTCGGCACTGAAGCTTTCTTT. It yields the protein CASSLSGGVGTEAFF.